What follows are 17 T cell receptor beta chains derived from one specimen sequenced in a study of cytomegalovirus exposure and HLA in healthy donors. PCR employed 60 Vbeta and 13 Jbeta primers. The repertoire was sequenced with immunoSEQ multiplex PCR; TCRdb's copy has only in-frame clones and lacks some. The sample holds around 100,000 clones; around 82% are singletons and the top ten take roughly 5.1%. Specimen: PBMCs. These receptors were obtained from a man aged 40-50 years in good health and CMV-seropositive.

The chain has TRBV16 and TRBJ2-7; 9 bases align to TRBD1. This CDR3 is built from 16 residues. Per germline, CDR1 KGHSY and CDR2 FQNENV. The V gene end was trimmed by 4 bases and the J gene end by 3 bases; junction bases not matched to a gene: 10. CDR3 sequence: CASSPIGGQGFYEQYF. Here the CDR3 DNA reads TGTGCCAGCAGCCCCATAGGCGGACAGGGGTTCTACGAGCAGTACTTC.

CDR3 in DNA: TGTGCCAGTAGTAAGGGACAGTTCTATGGCTACACCTTC. It translates to CASSKGQFYGYTF. V is TRBV19 and J is TRBJ1-2; 7 nucleotides line up with TRBD1. Germline V lookup: CDR1 LNHDA, CDR2 SQIVND (reference sequence). V trimming: 4 bases; J trimming: 4 bases; junction bases outside the gene matches: 3. The CDR3 has 13 amino acids.

This chain joins TRBV19 and TRBJ2-1; 12 bases align to TRBD2. V was pared by 5 bases and J by 7 bases, with 6 bases of the junction left unmatched. The CDR3 has 15 amino acids. Germline-derived CDR1 and CDR2 are LNHDA and SQIVND (reference sequence). The CDR3, as DNA: TGTGCCAGTAGTCTAGCGGGAGGGAGTAGGAATGAGCAGTTCTTC. As protein: CASSLAGGSRNEQFF.

The rearrangement uses TRBV27 and TRBJ2-3, with D perhaps TRBD2 (5 bases). Trimming shortened V by 5 bases and J by 8 bases, and 17 bases separated the two germline ends. Per germline, CDR1 MNHEY and CDR2 SMNVEV (reference sequence). CDR3 length equals 14 residues. The DNA of the CDR3 is TGTGCCAGCAGTCCTCAAGGGCGCCGGGGTACGCAGTATTTT. Its protein is CASSPQGRRGTQYF.

The chain has TRBV9 and TRBJ1-2, with D possibly TRBD1 on 5 matching bases. The V end was cut by 4 bases, the J end by 4 bases, with 14 bases between. The CDR3 is made up of 14 amino acids. Germline V lookup: CDR1 SGDLS, CDR2 YYNGEE. The CDR3 DNA sequence: TGTGCCAGCAGCCCTCAGGAGGGACCCTATGGCTACACCTTC. Translation gives CASSPQEGPYGYTF.

V gene TRBV10-1 combines with J gene TRBJ2-3, with 7 bases aligning to TRBD2. After removal of 4 bases from V and 1 base from J, the junction contained 5 bases not matched to a gene. The CDR3 is made up of 15 amino acids. Germline lookup yields CDR1 WNHNN and CDR2 SYGVQD (reference sequence). CDR3: CASSASSGRTDTQYF. The DNA of the CDR3 is TGCGCCAGCAGTGCTTCTAGCGGACGCACAGATACGCAGTATTTT.

The chain joins TRBV5-1 to TRBJ2-4; tentatively, D is TRBD2 (6 bases). Trimming removed 3 bases at V and 4 bases at J, with 14 bases between. Looked up from germline, CDR1 is SGHRS and CDR2 is YFSETQ. The CDR3 extends over 15 amino acids. CDR3 in amino acids: CASSSRVGGKNIQYF. The CDR3 bases are TGCGCCAGCAGCTCCCGAGTTGGGGGGAAAAACATTCAGTACTTC.

This chain uses TRBV7-9 with TRBJ2-1, with D possibly TRBD2 on 5 matching bases. V shed 1 base and J shed 7 bases, with 14 bases lying between them. The CDR3 is 15 residues long. Germline V gene data show CDR1 as SEHNR and CDR2 as FQNEAQ (reference sequence). The CDR3 DNA sequence: TGTGCCAGCAGCTTAGAGGGAGTTAGGATAAATGAGCAGTTCTTC. It is translated as CASSLEGVRINEQFF. Combining the CDR3 with reference TRBV7-9 and TRBJ2-1 gives the whole variable domain DTGVSQNPRHKITKRGQNVTFRCDPISEHNRLYWYRQTLGQGPEFLTYFQNEAQLEKSRLLSDRFSAERPKGSFSTLEIQRTEQGDSAMYLCASSLEGVRINEQFFGPGTRLTVL.

The chain joins TRBV11-2 to TRBJ2-2; D gene uncertain. The germline V gene encodes CDR1 SGHAT and CDR2 FQNNGV. V lost 5 bases and J lost 7, with 11 bases in between. The CDR3 has 13 amino acids. The CDR3, as DNA: TGTGCCAGCAGCCCCGAGGCTGGCGGGGAGCTGTTTTTT. Its translation: CASSPEAGGELFF.

This chain links TRBV27 with TRBJ2-7; TRBD2 matches at 10 bases. Germline V gives CDR1 MNHEY, CDR2 SMNVEV (reference sequence). Unmatched junction bases numbered 10, after V lost 5 bases and J lost 6 bases. CDR3 length equals 15 residues. CDR3 in amino acids: CASSLDSSGRREQYF. The CDR3, as DNA: TGTGCCAGCAGTCTGGATTCTAGCGGGAGACGCGAGCAGTACTTC.

The rearrangement links TRBV6-4 to TRBJ1-2; a possible D gene is TRBD1 (6 bases). V lost 3 bases and J 4 bases, leaving 15 bases between the germline ends. There are 15 residues in the CDR3. The germline V gene encodes CDR1 MRHNA and CDR2 SNTAGT. CDR3 sequence reads: CASSEQGGGGYGYTF. CDR3 DNA: TGTGCCAGCAGTGAACAGGGCGGCGGTGGCTATGGCTACACCTTC.

The chain links TRBV2 to TRBJ1-3; no firm D call. This CDR3 is built from 14 residues. Trimming stripped 3 bases from V and 0 bases from J, with 6 bases between. Germline V lookup: CDR1 SNHLY, CDR2 FYNNEI. CDR3 in DNA: TGTGCCAGCAGTGAGGAGCGCTCTGGAAACACCATATATTTT. Protein sequence: CASSEERSGNTIYF. The variable domain in full, completed from reference TRBV2 and TRBJ1-3, reads EPEVTQTPSHQVTQMGQEVILRCVPISNHLYFYWYRQILGQKVEFLVSFYNNEISEKSEIFDDQFSVERPDGSNFTLKIRSTKLEDSAMYFCASSEERSGNTIYFGEGSWLTVV.

V is TRBV9 and J is TRBJ1-2, with a weak D call TRBD1 (5 bases). The CDR3 sequence is 14 residues long. V lost 0 bases to trimming and J lost 4 bases, with 10 bases between them. CDR1 and CDR2 from the germline V gene are SGDLS and YYNGEE. The DNA of the CDR3 is TGTGCCAGCAGCGTAGGGGCAGGGTTCTATGGCTACACCTTC. Protein: CASSVGAGFYGYTF.

The chain is built from TRBV21-1 and TRBJ2-3; the table names TRBD1, a call not compared with the DNA. TRBV21-1 is shown as a pseudogene. The length of the CDR3 is 16 residues. The CDR3 protein is CASSQIRGQYTDTQYF. The CDR3 DNA is TGTGCCAGCAGCCAAATCAGGGGACAGTACACAGATACGCAGTATTTT.

V is TRBV4-2 and J is TRBJ2-3, with TRBD2 matching 9 bases. Germline V gives CDR1 LGHNA, CDR2 YNFKEQ. V lost 1 base to trimming and J lost 3 bases; unmatched junction nucleotides: 2. This CDR3 is 15 amino acids long. The CDR3 spells CASSQGLAGTDTQYF. The CDR3 DNA reads TGTGCCAGCAGCCAAGGGCTAGCGGGAACAGATACGCAGTATTTT.

This clone was counted once. This chain joins TRBV7-9 and TRBJ2-7; 12 bases fit TRBD1. This CDR3 contains 15 residues. V lost 6 bases to trimming and J lost 7 bases; unmatched junction nucleotides: 10. Germline V gene data show CDR1 as SEHNR and CDR2 as FQNEAQ (reference sequence). Here the CDR3 reads CASSARDRGLREQYF. The DNA of the CDR3 is TGTGCCAGCAGTGCCCGGGACAGGGGGCTTCGTGAGCAGTACTTC.

This clone was picked up a small number of times. The rearrangement uses TRBV5-8 and TRBJ1-6; 7 nucleotides line up with TRBD1. J gave up 4 bases and V 4 bases, and 5 bases lay outside the gene matches. Germline assignment: CDR1 SGHTS and CDR2 YDEGEE. This CDR3 contains 15 residues. This CDR3 reads CASSRGTAYNSPLHF. Written as DNA, the CDR3 is TGTGCCAGCAGCCGCGGGACAGCGTATAATTCACCCCTCCACTTT. Drawing the rest from reference TRBV5-8 and TRBJ1-6, the complete variable domain is EAGVTQSPTHLIKTRGQQATLRCSPISGHTSVYWYQQALGLGLQFLLWYDEGEERNRGNFPPRFSGRQFPNYSSELNVNALELEDSALYLCASSRGTAYNSPLHFGNGTRLTVT.